The 13 T cell receptor beta chains in this list originate from one sample, sequenced in a study of T cells in localized non-small cell lung cancer (dated by TCRdb to about 2020). Libraries were made using the immunoSEQ multiplex PCR assay. The immuneACCESS repertoire file appears here via TCRdb, limited to in-frame rearrangements. These files lack a portion of the clones; in checked studies, under half of the deficit traces to unresolved V genes, and the cause of the others is not known. The sample contains fewer than 30,000 clones, about 86% of them found a single time. The ten biggest clones cover more than 0.95% of the sample. Sequenced material: peripheral blood, taken before any cancer treatment. All receptors derive from a woman aged 40 to 75 with stage I lung adenocarcinoma.

This chain uses TRBV5-5 with TRBJ2-3; D gene ambiguous. The CDR3 is made up of 11 amino acids. Germline V gene data show CDR1 as SGHKS and CDR2 as YYEKEE (reference sequence). V lost 4 bases and J 6 bases, leaving 6 bases between the germline ends. The CDR3 nucleotides are TGTGCCAGCAGCGCTGACGATACGCAGTATTTT. Encoded protein: CASSADDTQYF.

The genes are TRBV6-6 and TRBJ1-1; D uncertain. This CDR3 is built from 15 residues. V dropped 2 bases and J dropped 6 bases, with 16 bases sitting between them. Germline CDR1 and CDR2: MNHNY and SVGAGI (reference sequence). In nucleotides, the CDR3 is TGTGCCAGCAGTTACGGAGCGACACGGGGTCCTGAAGCTTTCTTT. Translation gives CASSYGATRGPEAFF.

This chain uses TRBV6-4 with TRBJ2-3; 11 bases are shared with TRBD2. The CDR3 extends over 15 amino acids. Germline-derived CDR1 and CDR2 are MRHNA and SNTAGT. The V gene end was trimmed by 5 bases and the J gene end by 4 bases; junction bases not matched to a gene: 5. CDR3 protein: CASSFLAGGSDTQYF. CDR3 DNA sequence: TGTGCCAGCAGTTTTCTAGCGGGGGGATCAGATACGCAGTATTTT.

V is TRBV6-1 and J is TRBJ2-5, with 7 bases lining up with TRBD2. From germline, CDR1 is MNHNS and CDR2 SASEGT. The junction had 5 bases not matched to a gene; V was cut back by 5 bases and J by 5 bases. The CDR3 covers 13 residues. The CDR3 coding sequence is TGTGCCAGCAGTTCCAGCGGGGACGAGACCCAGTACTTC. It specifies CASSSSGDETQYF.

About this clone itself: One end of the junction varies from germline; a read error may be responsible. The chain has TRBV15 and TRBJ2-7, with 10 bases that match TRBD1. Looked up from germline, CDR1 is LNHNV and CDR2 is YYDKDF (reference sequence). The CDR3 covers 13 residues. For the CDR3, the DNA is TGTGCCACCAGCAGAGATTATAGGGGACAGGGGAAATTC. The encoded protein is CATSRDYRGQGKF.

The genes are TRBV6-5 and TRBJ1-6; TRBD1 might be the D (6 bases). The V end was cut by 2 bases, the J end by 7 bases, with 9 bases between. This CDR3 has 14 amino acids. Germline values: CDR1 MNHEY, CDR2 SVGAGI. CDR3 sequence reads: CASSYNRVNSPLHF. The CDR3 region has the DNA TGTGCCAGCAGTTACAACAGGGTCAATTCACCCCTCCACTTT.

The sample holds a few counts of this clone. The genes are TRBV30 and TRBJ1-5, with 10 bases fitting TRBD1. The junction had 3 bases not matched to a gene; V was cut back by 5 bases and J by 2 bases. The germline V gene encodes CDR1 GTSNPN and CDR2 SVGIG (reference sequence). CDR3 size: 14 residues. The CDR3 DNA follows: TGTGCCTGGGGACAGGGGGTAGGCAATCAGCCCCAGCATTTT. It translates to CAWGQGVGNQPQHF.

This CDR3 is CASSENTEYSPLHF. The CDR3, as DNA: TGTGCCAGCAGTGAAAACACTGAATATTCACCCCTCCACTTT. The J gene is TRBJ1-6, the V gene TRBV6-1; D unresolved. Germline assignment: CDR1 MNHNS and CDR2 SASEGT. V lost 2 bases, J lost 8 bases, and 10 bases lay in between. The CDR3 spans 14 residues.

The gene calls are TRBV9 and TRBJ2-3, with TRBD1 matching over 8 bases. This CDR3 spans 16 amino acids. V lost 1 base to trimming and J lost 3 bases; unmatched junction nucleotides: 7. Per germline, CDR1 SGDLS and CDR2 YYNGEE. CDR3 bases: TGTGCCAGCAGCGTATCCGCAGGGGGCGGGACAGATACGCAGTATTTT. Amino acid sequence: CASSVSAGGGTDTQYF. The full variable domain, rest sourced from reference TRBV9 and TRBJ2-3, is DSGVTQTPKHLITATGQRVTLRCSPRSGDLSVYWYQQSLDQGLQFLIQYYNGEERAKGNILERFSAQQFPDLHSELNLSSLELGDSALYFCASSVSAGGGTDTQYFGPGTRLTVL.

The rearrangement links TRBV7-2 to TRBJ1-5; D is undetermined. The V gene lost 5 bases and the J gene lost 3 bases, with 8 bases spanning the gap. The CDR3 length is 13 residues. CDR1 and CDR2 (germline): SGHTA, FQGNSA. The CDR3 DNA is TGTGCCAGCAGCCGCGGTCTCAATCAGCCCCAGCATTTT. It translates to CASSRGLNQPQHF.

V usage is TRBV5-4 and J usage is TRBJ2-2; the D gene is possibly TRBD2 (5 bases). CDR3 length: 14 residues. In germline, CDR1 is SGHNT, CDR2 YYREEE (reference sequence). V lost 0 bases and J lost 5, with 8 bases in between. CDR3 sequence reads: CASSLVSGTGELFF. DNA for the CDR3: TGTGCCAGCAGCTTGGTTTCGGGAACCGGGGAGCTGTTTTTT.

V usage is TRBV5-1 and J usage is TRBJ1-2; 8 positions agree with TRBD1. Germline-derived CDR1 and CDR2 are SGHRS and YFSETQ. Trimming took 4 bases from V and 4 from J; bases not matched to a gene: 9. This CDR3 spans 15 amino acids. In DNA, the CDR3 is TGCGCCAGCAGCCCGGGACAGGCAAGGTCCTATGGCTACACCTTC. Its translation: CASSPGQARSYGYTF.

V gene TRBV6-5 combines with J gene TRBJ2-7, with D uncertain. Germline CDR1 MNHEY, CDR2 SVGAGI. Trimming removed 2 bases at V and 2 bases at J, with 10 bases between. The CDR3 runs to 14 residues. The CDR3, as DNA: TGTGCCAGCAGTTACCGGCCGGATACCTACGAGCAGTACTTC. Encoded protein: CASSYRPDTYEQYF.